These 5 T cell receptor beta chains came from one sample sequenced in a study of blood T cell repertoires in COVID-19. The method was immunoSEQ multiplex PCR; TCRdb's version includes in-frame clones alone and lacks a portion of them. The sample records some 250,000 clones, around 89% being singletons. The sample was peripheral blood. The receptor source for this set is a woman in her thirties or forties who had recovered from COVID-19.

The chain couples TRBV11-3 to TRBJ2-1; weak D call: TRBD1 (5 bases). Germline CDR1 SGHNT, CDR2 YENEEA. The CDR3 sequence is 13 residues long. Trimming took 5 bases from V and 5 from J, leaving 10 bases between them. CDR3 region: CASSNQGDNEQFF. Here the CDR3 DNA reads TGTGCCAGCAGCAACCAAGGGGACAATGAGCAGTTCTTC.

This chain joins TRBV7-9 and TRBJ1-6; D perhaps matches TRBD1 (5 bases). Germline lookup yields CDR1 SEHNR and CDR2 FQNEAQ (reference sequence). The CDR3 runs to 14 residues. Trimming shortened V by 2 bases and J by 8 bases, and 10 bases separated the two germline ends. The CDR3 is CASSLSRVDSPLHF. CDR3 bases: TGTGCCAGCAGCTTAAGCAGGGTGGATTCACCCCTCCACTTT.

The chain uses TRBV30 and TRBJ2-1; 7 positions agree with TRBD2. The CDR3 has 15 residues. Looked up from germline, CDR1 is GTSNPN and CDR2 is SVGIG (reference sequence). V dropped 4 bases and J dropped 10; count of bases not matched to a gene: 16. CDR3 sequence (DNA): TGTGCCTGGAAGGGTCGATCGCTCCCCGGGGGGGAGCAGTTCTTC. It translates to CAWKGRSLPGGEQFF.

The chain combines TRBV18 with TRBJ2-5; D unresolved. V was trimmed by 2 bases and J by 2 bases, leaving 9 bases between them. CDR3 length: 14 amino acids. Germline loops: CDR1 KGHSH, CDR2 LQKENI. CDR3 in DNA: TGTGCCAGCTCACCAGGTTTGAGTCAAGAGACCCAGTACTTC. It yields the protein CASSPGLSQETQYF.

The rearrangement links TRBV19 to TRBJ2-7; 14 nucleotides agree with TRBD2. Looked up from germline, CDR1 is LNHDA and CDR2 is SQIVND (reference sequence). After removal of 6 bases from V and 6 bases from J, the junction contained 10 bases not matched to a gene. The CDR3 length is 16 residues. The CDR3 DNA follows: TGTGCCAGTAGACAACCGGGACTAGCGGGAGTCACCGAGCAGTACTTC. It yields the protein CASRQPGLAGVTEQYF.